The sequence of this T cell receptor beta chain was determined in a study of cytomegalovirus exposure and HLA in healthy donors. Study summary: Around 80 million unique TCRs from HLA-typed donors were held in an early data release.

Healthy donors of bone marrow made up the group. Whole-study results and caveats: A missense DCLRE1C variant was associated with V- and J-gene trimming of TCR beta chains in a later analysis, and an independent cohort replicated the association. Most subjects' HLA-A and HLA-B alleles were reportedly predicted from TCR beta sequences.

This PCR relied on a set of 60 Vbeta primers and 13 Jbeta primers. Clones were sequenced by immunoSEQ multiplex PCR, and TCRdb holds only the in-frame ones, with some missing. The sample includes hundreds of thousands of clones, around 90% of them seen just once. Germline lookup yields CDR1 SQVTM and CDR2 ANQGSEA. The V end was cut by 3 bases, the J end by 3 bases, with 20 bases between. The CDR3 sequence is 16 residues long. With regard to this clone: What it binds is not known.

Sequenced sample: PBMCs. The chain uses TRBV29-1 and TRBJ1-2; D is perhaps TRBD1 (5 bases). This clonotype originated in a woman aged 18-29 years in good health and CMV-seronegative. The CDR3 DNA is TGCAGCGTTGAGGTGATTGAGGGGTCGGGGGACTATGGCTACACCTTC. As protein: CSVEVIEGSGDYGYTF. Variable domain in full (rest from reference TRBV29-1 and TRBJ1-2): SAVISQKPSRDICQRGTSLTIQCQVDSQVTMMFWYRQQPGQSLTLIATANQGSEATYESGFVIDKFPISRPNLTFSTLTVSNMSPEDSSIYLCSVEVIEGSGDYGYTFGSGTRLTVV.